The rows below give T cell receptor beta chains drawn from one sample of a study of blood T cell repertoires in COVID-19. Some clones are missing from TCRdb's copy, which holds only in-frame ones; the method was immunoSEQ multiplex PCR. Among about 52,000 clones listed, roughly four fifths were seen once. The sample taken for sequencing was peripheral blood. All receptors derive from a woman older than 75 with COVID-19, enrolled during active disease. Each CDR3 is given with its conserved first and last residue. Fields, in order: J gene, clone size, D gene, V gene, CDR3 DNA, CDR3 protein. A D gene is named only where the DNA matches it firmly. Not every row has a clone size; where given, it reads once, few, many or a size class.

TRBJ2-7 once TRBD1 TRBV6-5 TGTGCCAGCAGGGGGACAGGGTCCGGGTCCTACGAGCAGTACTTC CASRGTGSGSYEQYF
TRBJ1-2 NA NA TRBV5-4 TGTGCCAGCAGTTCCACAAAGACTCCTAACTATGGCTACACCTTC CASSSTKTPNYGYTF
TRBJ2-3 NA TRBD2 TRBV2 TGTGCCAGCAGTCCGACTAGCGGATATGGCACAGATACGCAGTATTTT CASSPTSGYGTDTQYF
TRBJ2-7 once NA TRBV15 TGTGCCACCAGCAGCGGGTTTGAGGGAGAACTCTCCTACGAGCAGTACTTC CATSSGFEGELSYEQYF
TRBJ1-1 few TRBD1 TRBV3-1/TRBV3-2 TGTGCCAGCAGCCAGGCGACAGGGATTAACACTGAAGCTTTCTTT CASSQATGINTEAFF
TRBJ2-7 few TRBD2 TRBV5-3 TGTGCCAGAAGCTCCCCCCCCGGCGGGAGGCGGGGGGAGCAGTACTTC CARSSPPGGRRGEQYF
TRBJ2-2 few NA TRBV18 TGTGCCAGCTCACCTTTGAGCGGTTTAAACACCGGGGAGCTGTTTTTT CASSPLSGLNTGELFF
TRBJ2-5 NA TRBD2 TRBV2 TGTGCCAGTAGAGCTTGGCTAGCGGGAGGGTTGCAAGAGACCCAGTACTTC CASRAWLAGGLQETQYF
TRBJ2-1 NA NA TRBV19 TGTGCCAGTAGTACTAGGGATTGGACTGAGGAGCAGTTCTTC CASSTRDWTEEQFF
TRBJ1-5 once TRBD1 TRBV6-1 TGTGCCAGCAGTGAGGGACAGGTTGTCCCCCTCGTTCAGCCCCAGCATTTT CASSEGQVVPLVQPQHF
TRBJ1-2 NA NA TRBV27 TGTGCCAGCAGTTTAAACAGGGTCGCTGGCTACACCTTC CASSLNRVAGYTF
TRBJ1-2 NA TRBD1 TRBV5-6 TGTGCCAGCAGCTTGGGACAGGGAAGTTTCTATGGCTACACCTTC CASSLGQGSFYGYTF
TRBJ2-2 NA NA TRBV12-5 TGTGCTAGTGGTTTGGTATCAGGCGGGGAGCTGTTTTTT CASGLVSGGELFF
TRBJ2-1 NA NA TRBV6-1 TGTGCCAGCAGTGAATATTACAATGAGCAGTTCTTC CASSEYYNEQFF
TRBJ2-7 NA NA TRBV7-2 TGTGCCAGCAGCCCTCAGGGAGGCGAGCAGTACTTC CASSPQGGEQYF